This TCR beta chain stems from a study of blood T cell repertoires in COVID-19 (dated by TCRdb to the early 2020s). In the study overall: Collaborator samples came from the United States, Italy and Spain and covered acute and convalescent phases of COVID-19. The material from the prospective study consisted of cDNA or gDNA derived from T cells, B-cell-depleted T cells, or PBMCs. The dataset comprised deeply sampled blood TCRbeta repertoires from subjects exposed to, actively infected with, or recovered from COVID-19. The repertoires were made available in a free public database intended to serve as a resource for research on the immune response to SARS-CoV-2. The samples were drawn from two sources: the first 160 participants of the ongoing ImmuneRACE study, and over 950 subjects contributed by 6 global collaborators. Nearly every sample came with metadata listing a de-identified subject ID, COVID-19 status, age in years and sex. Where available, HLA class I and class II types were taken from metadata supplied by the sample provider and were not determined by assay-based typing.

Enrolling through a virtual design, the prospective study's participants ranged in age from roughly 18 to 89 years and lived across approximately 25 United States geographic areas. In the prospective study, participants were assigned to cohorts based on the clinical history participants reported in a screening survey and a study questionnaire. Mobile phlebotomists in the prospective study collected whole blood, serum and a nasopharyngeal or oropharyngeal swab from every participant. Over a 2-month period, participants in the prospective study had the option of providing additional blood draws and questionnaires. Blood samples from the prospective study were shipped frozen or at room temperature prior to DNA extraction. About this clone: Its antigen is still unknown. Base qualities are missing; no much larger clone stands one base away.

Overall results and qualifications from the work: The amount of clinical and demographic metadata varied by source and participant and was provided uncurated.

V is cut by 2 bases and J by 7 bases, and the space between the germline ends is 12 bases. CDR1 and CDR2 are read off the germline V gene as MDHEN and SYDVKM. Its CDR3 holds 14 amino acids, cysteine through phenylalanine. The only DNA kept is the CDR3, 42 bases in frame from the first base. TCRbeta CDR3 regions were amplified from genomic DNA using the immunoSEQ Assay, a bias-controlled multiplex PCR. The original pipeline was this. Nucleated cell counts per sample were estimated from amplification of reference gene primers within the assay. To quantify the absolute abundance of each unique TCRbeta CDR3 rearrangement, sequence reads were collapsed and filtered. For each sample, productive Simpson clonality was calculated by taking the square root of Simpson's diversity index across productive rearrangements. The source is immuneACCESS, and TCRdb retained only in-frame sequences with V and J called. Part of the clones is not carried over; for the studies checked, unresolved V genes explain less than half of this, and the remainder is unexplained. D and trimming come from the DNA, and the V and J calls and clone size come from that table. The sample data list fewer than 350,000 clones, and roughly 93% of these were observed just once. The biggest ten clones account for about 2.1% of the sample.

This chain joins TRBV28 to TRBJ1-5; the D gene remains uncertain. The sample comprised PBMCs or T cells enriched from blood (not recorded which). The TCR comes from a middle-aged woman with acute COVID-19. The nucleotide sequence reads TGTGCCAGCAGTTTACACGGTCTTGAACAGCCCCAGCATTTT. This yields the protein CASSLHGLEQPQHF.